Shown below are 15 T cell receptor beta chains from a single sample sequenced in a study of T cell responses to AZD1222 COVID-19 vaccine. Method: immunoSEQ multiplex PCR; TCRdb's copy keeps in-frame clones and lacks some. The data show 140,000 to 150,000 clones, 85% to 95% seen once. Here the sequenced sample was peripheral blood, taken on day 0 of AZD1222 vaccination. All receptors come from an adult in good health.

The chain employs TRBV27 and TRBJ1-2; tentative D call: TRBD1 (6 bases). Germline V CDR1 and CDR2: MNHEY, SMNVEV (reference sequence). Trimming cost V 6 bases and J 4 bases, with 18 bases left between them. The CDR3 extends over 15 amino acids. The CDR3 region is CASSHGSGASYGYTF. As DNA, the CDR3 is TGTGCCAGCAGCCACGGTTCGGGGGCCAGCTATGGCTACACCTTC.

The chain couples TRBV27 to TRBJ1-5; D is possibly TRBD1 (5 bases). Trimming removed 3 bases at V and 3 bases at J, with 15 bases between. Looked up from germline, CDR1 is MNHEY and CDR2 is SMNVEV (reference sequence). This CDR3 comprises 16 residues. CDR3 sequence (DNA): TGTGCCAGCAGTTTGGCGGGGGGGGATATCAATCAGCCCCAGCATTTT. Protein: CASSLAGGDINQPQHF.

The V and J genes are TRBV19 and TRBJ2-2; TRBD2 matches 9 bases. CDR3 length: 16 amino acids. CDR1 is LNHDA, CDR2 SQIVND, per germline (reference sequence). V trimming: 3 bases; J trimming: 1 base; junction bases outside the gene matches: 3. CDR3 in amino acids: CASSIRAGGNTGELFF. The CDR3 region has the DNA TGTGCCAGTAGTATTAGAGCGGGAGGGAACACCGGGGAGCTGTTTTTT.

The chain recombines TRBV5-1 with TRBJ2-1; TRBD2 matches at 8 bases. The junction had 10 bases not matched to a gene; V was cut back by 4 bases and J by 4 bases. Per the germline V gene, CDR1 is SGHRS and CDR2 is YFSETQ. The CDR3 covers 16 residues. Here the CDR3 DNA reads TGCGCCAGCAGCCTGGGTGCGGGAGGAGAGTACAATGAGCAGTTCTTC. Translated: CASSLGAGGEYNEQFF.

The rearrangement uses TRBV7-6 and TRBJ1-2; tentatively, D is TRBD1 (6 bases). The CDR3 runs to 15 residues. V was clipped by 6 bases and J by 3 bases, with 17 bases between them. Germline CDR1 reads SGHVS; CDR2 reads FNYEAQ. The CDR3 here is CASRPPWDKDYGYTF. The CDR3 DNA follows: TGTGCCAGCAGGCCACCCTGGGACAAAGACTATGGCTACACCTTC.

This chain uses TRBV24-1 with TRBJ1-2; D uncertain. This CDR3 is built from 12 residues. The germline CDR1 and CDR2 sequences are KGHDR and SFDVKD. V lost 4 bases, J lost 8 bases, and 10 bases lay in between. The CDR3 loop is CATSDPLVGYTF. The CDR3 bases are TGTGCCACCAGTGACCCCCTCGTAGGCTACACCTTC.

The rearrangement joins TRBV11-3 to TRBJ2-2; 8 nucleotides agree with TRBD2. The CDR3 has 17 residues. Germline lookup yields CDR1 SGHNT and CDR2 YENEEA. The J segment lost 4 bases and the V segment lost 1 base, leaving 8 bases of the junction unmatched. The CDR3 sequence is CASSLVLGGRPTGELFF. As DNA, the CDR3 is TGTGCCAGCAGCTTAGTTCTAGGCGGGAGGCCCACCGGGGAGCTGTTTTTT.

The V gene is TRBV29-1, the J gene TRBJ1-5, with a tentative D call TRBD1 (6 bases). CDR1 is SQVTM and CDR2 is ANQGSEA in the germline V gene. CDR3 length: 13 amino acids. Between the trimmed V and J ends, which lost 5 bases and 3 bases, there was a span of 11 bases. CDR3 sequence reads: CSVHRDNNQPQHF. CDR3 bases: TGCAGCGTTCACAGGGACAACAATCAGCCCCAGCATTTT. The full variable domain, with the rest looked up from reference TRBV29-1 and TRBJ1-5, is SAVISQKPSRDICQRGTSLTIQCQVDSQVTMMFWYRQQPGQSLTLIATANQGSEATYESGFVIDKFPISRPNLTFSTLTVSNMSPEDSSIYLCSVHRDNNQPQHFGDGTRLSIL.

The chain recombines TRBV27 with TRBJ1-5; D not certain. In germline, CDR1 is MNHEY, CDR2 SMNVEV (reference sequence). Between the trimmed V and J ends, which lost 0 bases and 5 bases, there was a span of 11 bases. The CDR3 is 15 residues long. The CDR3 coding sequence is TGTGCCAGCAGTTTATCGAGAGCAGAGGATCAGCCCCAGCATTTT. Residues: CASSLSRAEDQPQHF.

This clone was picked up one time. The rearrangement links TRBV12-3 or TRBV12-4 to TRBJ1-1, with a weak D call TRBD1 (5 bases). The CDR3 has 13 amino acids. V was shortened by 3 bases and J by 7 bases, with 12 bases between the two germline ends. This CDR3 reads CASSFNHGGEAFF. CDR3 bases: TGTGCCAGCAGTTTCAATCATGGGGGTGAAGCTTTCTTT.

The rearrangement links TRBV2 to TRBJ1-2, with D hard to call. The CDR3 is made up of 9 amino acids. Germline CDR1 reads SNHLY; CDR2 reads FYNNEI. Trimming took off 3 bases at V and 14 bases at J, with 7 bases between the two ends. The CDR3 sequence: CASSDAGTF. DNA of the CDR3: TGTGCCAGCAGTGATGCTGGGACCTTC.

The CDR3 region has the DNA TGTGCCAGCAGCTTAATTCCGGGGGCGATGGACGAGCAGTACTTC. Its protein is CASSLIPGAMDEQYF. The rearrangement uses TRBV7-8 and TRBJ2-7, with D tentatively TRBD1 or TRBD2 (6 bases each). The ends were cut back, 2 bases at V and 5 bases at J, with 16 bases in the middle. Per the germline V gene, CDR1 is SGHVS and CDR2 is FQNEAQ. The CDR3 runs to 15 residues.

V gene TRBV30 combines with J gene TRBJ1-1; 8 bases are shared with TRBD1. The CDR3 length is 14 residues. V lost 4 bases and J lost 4; bases outside the gene matches: 8. The germline CDR1 and CDR2 sequences are GTSNPN and SVGIG (reference sequence). The CDR3 DNA follows: TGTGCCTGGAAGCTGGACAGGGTAAGCACTGAAGCTTTCTTT. Its translation: CAWKLDRVSTEAFF.

The rearrangement joins TRBV6-5 to TRBJ2-5; TRBD1 agrees at 8 bases. The CDR3 contains 13 residues. V shed 8 bases, J shed 4 bases, and the junction held 6 bases outside the gene matches. The germline CDR1 and CDR2 sequences are MNHEY and SVGAGI. The CDR3 DNA sequence: TGTGCCAGCCACAGGGGGACGTTAGAGACCCAGTACTTC. This sequence encodes CASHRGTLETQYF.

The genes are TRBV6-1 and TRBJ1-4; D gene ambiguous. This CDR3 is 15 amino acids long. The germline gives CDR1 MNHNS, CDR2 SASEGT. V was clipped by 1 base and J by 3 bases, with 9 bases between them. In DNA form, the CDR3 reads TGTGCCAGCAGTGAAGTTGGGTTAGCTAATGAAAAACTGTTTTTT. This sequence encodes CASSEVGLANEKLFF.